This entry is about one T cell receptor beta chain. Its cognate antigen is unknown. Germline-derived CDR1 and CDR2 are SGDLS and YYNGEE. This CDR3 contains 13 residues. V lost 2 bases and J 3 bases, leaving 7 bases between the germline ends. Only in-frame clones appear in the TCRdb table, and some are missing; sequencing was by immunoSEQ multiplex PCR. The table has about 100,000 clones, about 86% seen once. This entry is derived from a study of OX40 agonist ivuxolimab in advanced cancers. General observations from the study: The specificity for antigen of the expanded peripheral T cells was not determined. In the 0.1 to 3.0 mg/kg range, CD4+ and CD8+ blood T cells had expanded clonally by week 6.

Blood sampling took place at baseline, cycle 4 day 1, and cycle 7 day 1. The clonotype was recovered from an adult with an advanced solid tumor such as melanoma, head and neck, liver or kidney cancer. This sequence joins TRBV9 and TRBJ2-3; possible D gene TRBD2, 6 bases. The sequencing here drew on CD4+ or CD8+ T cells sorted from blood, taken in a trial of the OX40 agonist ivuxolimab. The DNA of the CDR3 is TGTGCCAGCAGCGTGGGACTTACAGATACGCAGTATTTT. Its protein is CASSVGLTDTQYF.